This T cell receptor beta chain came from a study of control samples from healthy donors and cancer patients. The assay was immunoSEQ multiplex PCR, and TCRdb's table has in-frame clones only and misses some. The table has over 150,000 clones, 94% seen once; the top ten hold more than 1.1%. The sequence came from a woman between 18 and 30 years old in good health. The specimen sequenced was blood.

The CDR3 coding sequence is TGTGCCAGCAGTACGGGGGGCCCGAACACTGAAGCTTTCTTT. This gives the protein CASSTGGPNTEAFF. The rearrangement uses TRBV6-6 and TRBJ1-1; a possible D gene is TRBD1 (6 bases). The CDR3 contains 14 residues. V lost 5 bases, J lost 1 base, and 11 bases lay in between. The germline V gene has CDR1 MNHNY and CDR2 SVGAGI (reference sequence).